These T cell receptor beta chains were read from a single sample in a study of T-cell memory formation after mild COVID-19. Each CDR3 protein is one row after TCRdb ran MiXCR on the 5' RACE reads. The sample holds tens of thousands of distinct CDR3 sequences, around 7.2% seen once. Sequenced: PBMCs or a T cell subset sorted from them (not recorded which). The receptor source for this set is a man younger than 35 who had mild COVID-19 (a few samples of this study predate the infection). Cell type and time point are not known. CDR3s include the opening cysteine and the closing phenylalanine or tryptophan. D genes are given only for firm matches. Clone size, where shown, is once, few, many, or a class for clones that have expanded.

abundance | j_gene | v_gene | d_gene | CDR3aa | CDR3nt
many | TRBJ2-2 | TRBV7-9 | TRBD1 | CASSAGQGAPTGELFF | TGTGCCAGCAGCGCCGGACAGGGGGCGCCCACCGGGGAGCTGTTTTTT
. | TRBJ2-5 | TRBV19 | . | CASSRTARQETQYF | TGTGCCAGTAGTAGGACAGCCCGGCAAGAGACCCAGTACTTC
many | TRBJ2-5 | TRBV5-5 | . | CASSFPAGGETQYF | TGTGCCAGCAGCTTCCCCGCAGGAGGAGAGACCCAGTACTTC
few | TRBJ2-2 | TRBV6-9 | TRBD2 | CASPIRVAGTNTGELFF | TGTGCCAGCCCCATTAGAGTAGCGGGGACGAACACCGGGGAGCTGTTTTTT
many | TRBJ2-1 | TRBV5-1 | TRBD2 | CASSLEGGDGEQFF | TGCGCCAGCAGCTTAGAGGGAGGGGATGGTGAGCAGTTCTTC
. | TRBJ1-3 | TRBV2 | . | CASSEIPEGTIYF | TGTGCCAGCAGTGAAATCCCGGAGGGAACCATATATTTT
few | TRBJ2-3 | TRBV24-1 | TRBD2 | CATGVSRGGIDTQYF | TGTGCCACCGGCGTATCCCGGGGGGGGATAGATACGCAGTATTTT
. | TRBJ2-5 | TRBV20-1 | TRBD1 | CSAPRQGSYF | TGCAGTGCACCTCGACAGGGAAGCTACTTC
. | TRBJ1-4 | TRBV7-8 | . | CASSPGASEKLFF | TGTGCCAGCAGTCCGGGGGCGAGTGAAAAACTGTTTTTT
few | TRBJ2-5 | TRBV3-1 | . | CASSQEKTQYF | TGTGCCAGCAGCCAAGAGAAGACCCAGTACTTC
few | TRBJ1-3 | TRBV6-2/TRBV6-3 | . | CASSYPGNTIYF | TGTGCCAGCAGTTACCCCGGAAACACCATATATTTT
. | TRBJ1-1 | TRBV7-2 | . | CASSLVKNTEAFF | TGTGCCAGCAGCTTAGTCAAGAACACTGAAGCTTTCTTT
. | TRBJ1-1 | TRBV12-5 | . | CASGLGTGITEAFF | TGTGCTAGTGGTTTGGGAACAGGGATCACTGAAGCTTTCTTT
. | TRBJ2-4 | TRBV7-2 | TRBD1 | CASNPGQGQNIQYF | TGTGCCAGCAATCCGGGACAGGGACAAAACATTCAGTACTTC
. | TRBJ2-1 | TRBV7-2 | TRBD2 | CASSLQVLAGAFSHNEQFF | TGTGCCAGCAGCTTACAAGTACTAGCGGGTGCCTTCTCCCACAATGAGCAGTTCTTC
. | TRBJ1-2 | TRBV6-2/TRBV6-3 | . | CASRSAPSTVYGYTF | TGTGCCAGCAGATCCGCTCCTTCGACAGTCTATGGCTACACCTTC
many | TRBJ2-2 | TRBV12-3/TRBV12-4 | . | CASSPGNTGELFF | TGTGCCAGCAGCCCGGGGAACACCGGGGAGCTGTTTTTT
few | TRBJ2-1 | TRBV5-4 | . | CASSSYEAFGQFF | TGTGCCAGCAGCTCCTATGAGGCGTTTGGGCAGTTCTTC
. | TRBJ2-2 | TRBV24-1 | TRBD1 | CATSDVNLGQGAITGELFF | TGTGCCACCAGTGACGTAAACCTGGGACAGGGGGCTATCACCGGGGAGCTGTTTTTT
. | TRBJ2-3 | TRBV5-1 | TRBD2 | CASKPGRAGTDTQYF | TGCGCCAGCAAACCGGGGAGGGCCGGCACAGATACGCAGTATTTT
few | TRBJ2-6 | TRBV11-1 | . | CASSPLGGSGANVLTF | TGTGCCAGCAGCCCCCTGGGGGGATCTGGGGCCAACGTCCTGACTTTC
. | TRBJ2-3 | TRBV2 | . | CASIQSDTQYF | TGTGCCAGCATCCAATCAGATACGCAGTATTTT
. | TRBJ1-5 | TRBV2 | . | CASSGPSAYQPQHF | TGTGCCAGCAGTGGCCCCTCCGCGTATCAGCCCCAGCATTTT
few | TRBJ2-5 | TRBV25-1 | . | CASSQGETQYF | TGTGCCAGCAGCCAGGGGGAGACCCAGTACTTC
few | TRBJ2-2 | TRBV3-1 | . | CAKGRTGELFF | TGTGCCAAGGGACGCACCGGGGAGCTGTTTTTT
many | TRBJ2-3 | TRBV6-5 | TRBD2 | CASSRLAGGTDTQYF | TGTGCCAGCAGTAGACTAGCGGGGGGCACAGATACGCAGTATTTT
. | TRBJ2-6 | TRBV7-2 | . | CASSLFVNSGANVLTF | TGTGCCAGCAGCTTATTTGTGAACTCTGGGGCCAACGTCCTGACTTTC
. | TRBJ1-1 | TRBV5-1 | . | CASNEQGNTEAFF | TGCGCCAGCAACGAACAGGGGAACACTGAAGCTTTCTTT
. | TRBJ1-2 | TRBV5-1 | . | CASSLALSQGDGYTF | TGCGCCAGCAGCTTGGCCCTTTCCCAGGGAGATGGCTACACCTTC
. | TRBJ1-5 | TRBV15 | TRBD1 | CATSSGATGGYQPQHF | TGTGCCACCAGCAGTGGGGCTACAGGGGGCTATCAGCCCCAGCATTTT
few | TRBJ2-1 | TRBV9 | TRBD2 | CASSVRMRGGRTSYNEQFF | TGTGCCAGCAGCGTAAGAATGCGGGGGGGACGAACCTCCTACAATGAGCAGTTCTTC
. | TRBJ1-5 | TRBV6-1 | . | CASRPSSGGATQPQHF | TGTGCCAGCAGGCCTTCATCCGGGGGGGCGACTCAGCCCCAGCATTTT
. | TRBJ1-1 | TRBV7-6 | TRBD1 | CASIQDRGNTEAFF | TGTGCCAGCATCCAGGACAGGGGGAACACTGAAGCTTTCTTT
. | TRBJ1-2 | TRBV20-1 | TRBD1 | CSARLGQGYGYTF | TGCAGTGCTAGGCTGGGACAGGGATATGGCTACACCTTC
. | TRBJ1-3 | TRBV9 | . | CASSRTLRGTSGGNTIYF | TGTGCCAGCAGCCGGACCCTAAGAGGGACTTCCGGTGGAAACACCATATATTTT
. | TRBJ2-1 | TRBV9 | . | CASSGPTVGTEQFF | TGTGCCAGCAGCGGACCGACGGTGGGCACTGAGCAGTTCTTC
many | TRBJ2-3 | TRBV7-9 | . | CASSPRGAKKDTQYF | TGTGCCAGCAGCCCACGCGGGGCCAAGAAAGATACGCAGTATTTT
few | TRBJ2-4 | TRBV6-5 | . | CASSYSRRNYAGSTQYF | TGTGCCAGCAGTTACTCGCGGAGAAATTATGCAGGGTCAACTCAGTACTTC
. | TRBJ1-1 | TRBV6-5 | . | CASRSGSLPENTEAFF | TGTGCCAGCAGATCTGGCTCCTTACCAGAAAACACTGAAGCTTTCTTT
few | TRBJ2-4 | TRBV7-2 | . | CASSYQPLAKNIQYF | TGTGCCAGCAGTTACCAGCCCTTAGCCAAAAACATTCAGTACTTC
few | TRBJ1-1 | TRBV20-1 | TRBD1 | CSASGQASRNTEAFF | TGCAGTGCTTCGGGACAGGCATCGAGAAACACTGAAGCTTTCTTT
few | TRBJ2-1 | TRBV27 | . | CASSLSGMNEQFF | TGTGCCAGCAGTTTATCGGGTATGAATGAGCAGTTCTTC
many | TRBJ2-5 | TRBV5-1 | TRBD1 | CASSGGTGDGETQYF | TGCGCCAGCAGCGGCGGGACAGGGGATGGGGAGACCCAGTACTTC
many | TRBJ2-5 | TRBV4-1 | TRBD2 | CASSPKGLADQETQYF | TGCGCCAGCAGCCCAAAAGGGCTAGCGGACCAAGAGACCCAGTACTTC
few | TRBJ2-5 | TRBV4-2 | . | CASSQGGAQETQYF | TGTGCCAGCAGCCAAGGGGGGGCCCAAGAGACCCAGTACTTC
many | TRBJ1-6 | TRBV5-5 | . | CASGGGPESPLHF | TGTGCCAGTGGGGGGGGACCCGAGTCACCCCTCCACTTT
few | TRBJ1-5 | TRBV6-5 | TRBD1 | CASSRTGEDQPQHF | TGTGCCAGCAGTCGGACAGGGGAAGATCAGCCCCAGCATTTT
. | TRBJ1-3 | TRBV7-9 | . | CASSDRKIGRSGNTIYF | TGTGCCAGCAGCGACCGAAAGATTGGACGCTCTGGAAACACCATATATTTT
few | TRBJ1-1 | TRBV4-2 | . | CASSQVGRTEAFF | TGTGCCAGCAGCCAAGTGGGGAGAACTGAAGCTTTCTTT
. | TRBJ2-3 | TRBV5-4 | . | CASSRPEGTDTQYF | TGTGCCAGTTCGAGACCAGAGGGTACAGATACGCAGTATTTT
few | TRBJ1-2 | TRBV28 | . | CASSLYGPGGYTF | TGTGCCAGCAGTTTGTACGGTCCTGGCGGCTACACCTTC
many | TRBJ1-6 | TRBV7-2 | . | CASSLFDAGNSPLHF | TGTGCCAGCAGCTTGTTCGACGCAGGGAATTCACCCCTCCACTTT
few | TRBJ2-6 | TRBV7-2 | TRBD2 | CASSLAGGARSGANVLTF | TGTGCCAGCAGCTTAGCCGGGGGGGCGCGCTCTGGGGCCAACGTCCTGACTTTC
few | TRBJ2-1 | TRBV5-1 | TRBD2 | CASAGTSGMGEQFF | TGCGCCAGCGCAGGGACTAGCGGGATGGGTGAGCAGTTCTTC
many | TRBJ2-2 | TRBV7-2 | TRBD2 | CASSPESGVTGELFF | TGTGCCAGCAGCCCCGAGAGCGGGGTCACCGGGGAGCTGTTTTTT
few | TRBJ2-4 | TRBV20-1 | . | CSARLPTKNIQYF | TGCAGTGCTCGACTGCCGACCAAAAACATTCAGTACTTC
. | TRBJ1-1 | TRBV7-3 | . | CASSLDPGGQAFF | TGTGCCAGCAGCTTAGATCCGGGGGGCCAAGCTTTCTTT
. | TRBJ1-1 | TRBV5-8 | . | CASSLGRANTEAFF | TGTGCCAGCAGCTTGGGGCGAGCGAACACTGAAGCTTTCTTT
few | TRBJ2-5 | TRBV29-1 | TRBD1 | CSVGQQKETQYF | TGCAGCGTGGGACAGCAGAAAGAGACCCAGTACTTC